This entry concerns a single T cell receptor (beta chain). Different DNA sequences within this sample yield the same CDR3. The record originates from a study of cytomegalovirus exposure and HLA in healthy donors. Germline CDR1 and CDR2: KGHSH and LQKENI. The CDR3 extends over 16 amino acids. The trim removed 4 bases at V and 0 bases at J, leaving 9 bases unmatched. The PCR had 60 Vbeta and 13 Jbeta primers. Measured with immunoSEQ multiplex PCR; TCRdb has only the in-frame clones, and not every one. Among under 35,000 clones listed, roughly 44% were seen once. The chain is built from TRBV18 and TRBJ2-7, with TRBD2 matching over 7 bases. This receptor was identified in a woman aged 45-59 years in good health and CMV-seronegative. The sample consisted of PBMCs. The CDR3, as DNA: TGTGCCAGCTCACTCCTGACGGGGGGTAGCTCCTACGAGCAGTACTTC. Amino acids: CASSLLTGGSSYEQYF. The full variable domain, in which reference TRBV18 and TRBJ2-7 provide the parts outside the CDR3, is NAGVMQNPRHLVRRRGQEARLRCSPMKGHSHVYWYRQLPEEGLKFMVYLQKENIIDESGMPKERFSAEFPKEGPSILRIQQVVRGDSAAYFCASSLLTGGSSYEQYFGPGTRLTVT.